This paragraph covers one T cell receptor beta chain sequence. This entry is derived from a study of blood T cell repertoires in COVID-19. Patients from Seattle were sampled longitudinally, starting during active infection. Trimming left V 4 bases short and J 1 base short, with 11 bases between. There are 14 residues in the CDR3. Germline CDR1 and CDR2: SQVTM and ANQGSEA. Clones were sequenced by immunoSEQ multiplex PCR, and TCRdb holds only the in-frame ones, with some missing. The sample yields about 170,000 clones, about four fifths seen once. The source material was peripheral blood. V and J are TRBV29-1 and TRBJ1-3; D unclear. The source of this sequence is an elderly woman with COVID-19, enrolled during active disease. CDR3 in amino acids: CSVGTASSGNTIYF. The CDR3 DNA reads TGCAGCGTTGGAACGGCTAGTTCTGGAAACACCATATATTTT.